Listed below are T cell receptor beta chains from one sample, sequenced in a study of cytomegalovirus exposure and HLA in healthy donors. Here immunoSEQ multiplex PCR was the method, and the copy in TCRdb shows in-frame clones only, minus some. Of 150,000 to 200,000 clones listed, about four fifths are singletons. Sequenced sample: PBMCs. The receptors shown here come from a middle-aged woman in good health and CMV-seronegative. Both conserved end residues are part of each CDR3. Each record gives: J gene, D gene, clone size, V gene, CDR3 DNA, CDR3 protein. D genes are given only for firm matches. Only some rows state a clone size, as once, few, many or a class for expanded clones.

J: TRBJ1-1; D: NA; size: many; V: TRBV19; DNA: TGTGCCAGCCGAAACGGCGGGGTCGCTGAAGCTTTCTTT; CDR3: CASRNGGVAEAFF
J: TRBJ1-4; D: TRBD1; size: NA; V: TRBV7-8; DNA: TGTGCCAGCAGCTTAGGGGACAGGGGTGAAAAACTGTTTTTT; CDR3: CASSLGDRGEKLFF
J: TRBJ2-1; D: TRBD2; size: NA; V: TRBV9; DNA: TGTGCCAGCAGCCCCCCTAGCGGGAGGTTCGATGAGCAGTTCTTC; CDR3: CASSPPSGRFDEQFF
J: TRBJ2-2; D: NA; size: NA; V: TRBV30; DNA: TGTGCCTGGAGGACAGCCGGAACCGGGGAGCTGTTTTTT; CDR3: CAWRTAGTGELFF
J: TRBJ2-5; D: NA; size: NA; V: TRBV7-9; DNA: TGTGCCAGCAGCGCTAGACAGGCCGGGGAGACCCAGTACTTC; CDR3: CASSARQAGETQYF
J: TRBJ1-1; D: NA; size: NA; V: TRBV9; DNA: TGTGCCAGCAATAAGGCATCGGAGGACACTGAAGCTTTCTTT; CDR3: CASNKASEDTEAFF
J: TRBJ2-3; D: TRBD2; size: NA; V: TRBV7-2; DNA: TGTGCCAGCAGCTTAGGTAGCGGGAGGGCAGATACGCAGTATTTT; CDR3: CASSLGSGRADTQYF
J: TRBJ2-2; D: TRBD1; size: NA; V: TRBV5-1; DNA: TGCGCCAGCAGCTTGGGGGGACAGGACACCGGGGAGCTGTTTTTT; CDR3: CASSLGGQDTGELFF
J: TRBJ1-1; D: TRBD1; size: few; V: TRBV27; DNA: TGTGCCAGCAGTCTGATGACAGGGACGACTGAAGCTTTCTTT; CDR3: CASSLMTGTTEAFF
J: TRBJ2-5; D: NA; size: NA; V: TRBV2; DNA: TGTGCCAGTCGGTGGGAGACCCAGTACTTC; CDR3: CASRWETQYF
J: TRBJ1-5; D: NA; size: NA; V: TRBV19; DNA: TGTGCCAGTAGTCTTTCGCGTCTCAATCAGCCCCAGCATTTT; CDR3: CASSLSRLNQPQHF
J: TRBJ1-2; D: NA; size: NA; V: TRBV10-3; DNA: TGTGCCATCAGTGAGGTCCGTGCGCGGACAGGCTACACCTTC; CDR3: CAISEVRARTGYTF
J: TRBJ2-7; D: TRBD2; size: NA; V: TRBV2; DNA: TGTGCCAGCAACGACGCGGCGGGGGCCTACGAGCAGTACTTC; CDR3: CASNDAAGAYEQYF
J: TRBJ2-2; D: TRBD1; size: once; V: TRBV13; DNA: TGTGCCAGCACTCAGCCCGGGACAGGTGTGCACACCGGGGAGCTGTTTTTT; CDR3: CASTQPGTGVHTGELFF
J: TRBJ1-2; D: TRBD1; size: NA; V: TRBV5-4; DNA: TGTGCCAGCAAGAGACCGGGACAGGGAAGTGGCTACACCTTC; CDR3: CASKRPGQGSGYTF
J: TRBJ2-5; D: NA; size: few; V: TRBV29-1; DNA: TGCAGCGTTGAATCAACAGGGTGGGACGAGACCCAGTACTTC; CDR3: CSVESTGWDETQYF
J: TRBJ1-6; D: TRBD1; size: NA; V: TRBV5-1; DNA: TGCGCCAGCAGCTTGGGTGACAGGGGCTTCGTGTCACCCCTCCACTTT; CDR3: CASSLGDRGFVSPLHF
J: TRBJ1-1; D: TRBD1; size: few; V: TRBV19; DNA: TGTGCCAGTAGGCTCGTCCCCCGACAGGGGGCGGCTGAAGCTTTCTTT; CDR3: CASRLVPRQGAAEAFF
J: TRBJ2-1; D: NA; size: once; V: TRBV5-6; DNA: TGTGCCAGCAGCTTGGTGCCTTTGCGGTCCTACAATGAGCAGTTCTTC; CDR3: CASSLVPLRSYNEQFF
J: TRBJ2-1; D: NA; size: NA; V: TRBV12-5; DNA: TGTGCTAGTGGTTTGGTAAATCAATTGGCCACGTCGCGGGAAAATGAGCAGTTCTTC; CDR3: CASGLVNQLATSRENEQFF
J: TRBJ1-2; D: NA; size: NA; V: TRBV19; DNA: TGTGCCAGTAGTGATAGAGGGGAGGGCTATGGCTACACCTTC; CDR3: CASSDRGEGYGYTF
J: TRBJ1-1; D: NA; size: NA; V: TRBV7-2; DNA: TGTGCCAGCAGCTTCCCAGGGCGGCTCACTGAAGCTTTCTTT; CDR3: CASSFPGRLTEAFF
J: TRBJ2-5; D: TRBD2; size: NA; V: TRBV9; DNA: TGTGCCAGCAGCGTAGATCCTAGCGGGAGTGGGGAGACCCAGTACTTC; CDR3: CASSVDPSGSGETQYF
J: TRBJ1-1; D: NA; size: NA; V: TRBV29-1; DNA: TGCAGCGTTGAAACGGGGGGCCTTGAAGCTTTCTTT; CDR3: CSVETGGLEAFF
J: TRBJ1-5; D: NA; size: NA; V: TRBV5-4; DNA: TGTGCCAGCAGCTCGTGGGTAGCCGGACGCGGGAATCAGCCCCAGCATTTT; CDR3: CASSSWVAGRGNQPQHF
J: TRBJ2-5; D: NA; size: NA; V: TRBV18; DNA: TGTGCCAGCTCACCACCAGGGGGAGTACGAGGGGAGACCCAGTACTTC; CDR3: CASSPPGGVRGETQYF
J: TRBJ1-5; D: NA; size: few; V: TRBV2; DNA: TGTGCCAGCAGTGTACAGTTCAATCAGCCCCAGCATTTT; CDR3: CASSVQFNQPQHF
J: TRBJ2-3; D: TRBD2; size: once; V: TRBV7-2; DNA: TGTGCCAGCAGCTTGATGGCGGGAGTAAGCACAGATACGCAGTATTTT; CDR3: CASSLMAGVSTDTQYF
J: TRBJ2-1; D: TRBD1; size: few; V: TRBV4-3; DNA: TGCGCCAGCAGCCAAGACTTCCGGGACAGGAAGTTCTTC; CDR3: CASSQDFRDRKFF
J: TRBJ2-1; D: NA; size: few; V: TRBV9; DNA: TGTGCCAGCAGCGTAGTCCCCAGGGTTGAGCAGTTCTTC; CDR3: CASSVVPRVEQFF
J: TRBJ1-5; D: NA; size: NA; V: TRBV29-1; DNA: TGCAGCGTTGGAGGTGATCAGCCCCAGCATTTT; CDR3: CSVGGDQPQHF
J: TRBJ1-2; D: NA; size: NA; V: TRBV5-4; DNA: TGTGCCAGCAGCTTGGTTGGTACACCTTATGGCTACACCTTC; CDR3: CASSLVGTPYGYTF
J: TRBJ2-1; D: TRBD2; size: NA; V: TRBV6-1; DNA: TGTGCCAGCAGTGAAGTGCTAGCGGGAGGTAAGCAAAATGAGCAGTTCTTC; CDR3: CASSEVLAGGKQNEQFF
J: TRBJ2-1; D: TRBD2; size: NA; V: TRBV11-1; DNA: TGTGCCAGCAGCTTAGCCCGGACTAGCGGGACCCACAATGAGCAGTTCTTC; CDR3: CASSLARTSGTHNEQFF
J: TRBJ2-3; D: TRBD2; size: NA; V: TRBV18; DNA: TGTGCCAGCTCGCCATCTAAAGGACTAGCGGGGGGCTCAGATACGCAGTATTTT; CDR3: CASSPSKGLAGGSDTQYF
J: TRBJ2-5; D: TRBD2; size: NA; V: TRBV30; DNA: TGTGCCTGGAGCCCTGGCGAGCGGGAGACCCACCAAGAGACCCAGTACTTC; CDR3: CAWSPGERETHQETQYF
J: TRBJ2-3; D: TRBD1; size: few; V: TRBV5-1; DNA: TGCGCCAGCACCGTGGGACAGTTCGGCACAGATACGCAGTATTTT; CDR3: CASTVGQFGTDTQYF
J: TRBJ2-1; D: NA; size: NA; V: TRBV7-2; DNA: TGTGCCAGCAGCACACAAACGGGCCTAGGGGCTGAGCAGTTCTTC; CDR3: CASSTQTGLGAEQFF
J: TRBJ2-5; D: TRBD2; size: once; V: TRBV28; DNA: TGTGCCAGCACCGTAGCGGGAGTACCAGAGACCCAGTACTTC; CDR3: CASTVAGVPETQYF
J: TRBJ2-3; D: TRBD2; size: NA; V: TRBV19; DNA: TGTGCCAGTAGTACTTTAGCGGGAGCCCCAGATACGCAGTATTTT; CDR3: CASSTLAGAPDTQYF
J: TRBJ1-3; D: NA; size: NA; V: TRBV5-5; DNA: TGTGCCAGCGGGCTTAATGTCCCCGGAAACACCATATATTTT; CDR3: CASGLNVPGNTIYF
J: TRBJ2-7; D: NA; size: NA; V: TRBV5-1; DNA: TGCGCCAGCAGCTTGCCACAGGGGGCGGGAGGCGAGCAGTACTTC; CDR3: CASSLPQGAGGEQYF
J: TRBJ1-5; D: NA; size: NA; V: TRBV19; DNA: TGTGCCAGTAGTATCAGTCATAGCAATCAGCCCCAGCATTTT; CDR3: CASSISHSNQPQHF
J: TRBJ2-5; D: NA; size: NA; V: TRBV7-8; DNA: TGTGCCAGCAGCTCCAGCGGGCAAGAGACCCAGTACTTC; CDR3: CASSSSGQETQYF
J: TRBJ1-1; D: NA; size: NA; V: TRBV9; DNA: TGTGCCAGCAGCATACAGGGGAACACTGAAGCTTTCTTT; CDR3: CASSIQGNTEAFF
J: TRBJ2-1; D: TRBD2; size: NA; V: TRBV15; DNA: TGTGCCACCAGCAGTAGGTCGGGGAGGGCCTACAATGAGCAGTTCTTC; CDR3: CATSSRSGRAYNEQFF
J: TRBJ1-2; D: TRBD1; size: NA; V: TRBV4-3; DNA: TGCGCCAGCAGCCACGTAGGAGGGGGCGCAGGTGGCTACACCTTC; CDR3: CASSHVGGGAGGYTF
J: TRBJ1-1; D: NA; size: NA; V: TRBV7-9; DNA: TGTGCCAGCAGCTTGTTACAGGGCGCTGAAGCTTTCTTT; CDR3: CASSLLQGAEAFF
J: TRBJ2-1; D: TRBD1; size: NA; V: TRBV7-2; DNA: TGTGCCAGCAGCTTAGGTGCTATTTTGGGACAGGGCAACAATGAGCAGTTCTTC; CDR3: CASSLGAILGQGNNEQFF
J: TRBJ2-1; D: TRBD2; size: few; V: TRBV2; DNA: TGTGCCAGCAGTACAAGGACTAGACTGAGTCATGAGCAGTTCTTC; CDR3: CASSTRTRLSHEQFF
J: TRBJ2-2; D: TRBD2; size: once; V: TRBV19; DNA: TGTGCCAGTAGTAGGGGACTAGCGGGAAAAGGGGAGCTGTTTTTT; CDR3: CASSRGLAGKGELFF
J: TRBJ2-2; D: NA; size: NA; V: TRBV7-9; DNA: TGTTCCAGCAGCCTTCGGGGGAGGCCAGGTGGGGAGCTGTTTTTT; CDR3: CSSSLRGRPGGELFF
J: TRBJ1-1; D: TRBD1; size: NA; V: TRBV5-1; DNA: TGCGCCAGCAGCGATGGTGAGGGGGCGCGGGGAGTATCTGAAGCTTTCTTT; CDR3: CASSDGEGARGVSEAFF